The 32 T cell receptor beta chains presented below share a single source sample, sequenced in a study of cytomegalovirus exposure and HLA in healthy donors. Primers included in the PCR were 60 Vbeta and 13 Jbeta primers. Sequencing used immunoSEQ multiplex PCR; TCRdb keeps in-frame clones, though not all of them. The sample lists 150,000 to 200,000 clones; roughly three quarters were seen once. The sample was PBMCs. The receptors were sampled from a woman younger than 45 in good health and CMV-seropositive.

This clone came up once. The chain has TRBV5-8 and TRBJ1-3; D call uncertain. The CDR3 contains 14 residues. Trimming took off 4 bases at V and 3 bases at J, with 11 bases between the two ends. Germline-derived CDR1 and CDR2 are SGHTS and YDEGEE. CDR3 loop: CASSSRGHGNTIYF. The DNA of the CDR3 is TGTGCCAGCAGCAGCCGGGGTCATGGAAACACCATATATTTT.

The V gene is TRBV9, the J gene TRBJ2-5; TRBD2 matches at 7 bases. V shed 6 bases and J 2 bases; nucleotides not matched to a gene: 10. The germline gives CDR1 SGDLS, CDR2 YYNGEE. The CDR3 sequence is 15 residues long. CDR3 residues: CASTLGGSTQETQYF. The DNA of the CDR3 is TGTGCCAGCACCTTGGGGGGGAGCACTCAAGAGACCCAGTACTTC.

The chain combines TRBV13 with TRBJ2-7; TRBD2 might be the D (5 bases). Germline loops: CDR1 PRHDT, CDR2 FYEKMQ (reference sequence). The CDR3 totals 13 residues. V was pared by 5 bases and J by 2 bases, with 10 bases between. The CDR3 reads CASSLRGPYEQYF. CDR3 in DNA: TGTGCCAGCAGCCTCCGCGGGCCCTACGAGCAGTACTTC.

CDR3 sequence: CASSLGQGFVSPLHF. CDR3 sequence (DNA): TGTGCCAGCAGCTTAGGGCAGGGGTTCGTCTCACCCCTCCACTTT. This rearrangement joins TRBV11-2 to TRBJ1-6, with D possibly TRBD1 on 6 matching bases. This CDR3 region has 15 residues. Trimming pared 1 base from V and 10 bases from J, leaving 14 bases between. The germline V gene has CDR1 SGHAT and CDR2 FQNNGV.

The chain joins TRBV19 to TRBJ1-2; D is unclear. Germline CDR1 is LNHDA and CDR2 is SQIVND (reference sequence). V lost 5 bases to trimming and J lost 2 bases, with 6 bases between them. This CDR3 has 12 amino acids. CDR3 residues: CASSPQNYGYTF. In DNA form, the CDR3 reads TGTGCCAGTAGTCCCCAGAACTATGGCTACACCTTC.

The rearrangement joins TRBV9 to TRBJ2-1; 13 bases match TRBD2. Germline V gene sequence: CDR1 SGDLS, CDR2 YYNGEE. This CDR3 comprises 17 residues. V gave up 4 bases and J gave up 6 bases; unmatched junction bases: 10. CDR3 nucleotide sequence: TGTGCCAGCAGCACCCGATTGGGACTAGCGGGGCCCAATGAGCAGTTCTTC. Translating it yields CASSTRLGLAGPNEQFF. Using reference TRBV9 and TRBJ2-1 for the parts outside the CDR3, the full variable domain is DSGVTQTPKHLITATGQRVTLRCSPRSGDLSVYWYQQSLDQGLQFLIQYYNGEERAKGNILERFSAQQFPDLHSELNLSSLELGDSALYFCASSTRLGLAGPNEQFFGPGTRLTVL.

J is TRBJ2-5 and V is TRBV5-1, with 7 bases lining up with TRBD1. Looked up from germline, CDR1 is SGHRS and CDR2 is YFSETQ. The CDR3 loop spans 15 amino acids. Trimming took 0 bases from V and 5 from J; bases not matched to a gene: 7. The DNA for the CDR3 is TGCGCCAGCAGCTTGGGGGACAGTGTTGGGGAGACCCAGTACTTC. Its translation: CASSLGDSVGETQYF.

The genes are TRBV7-2 and TRBJ1-4; D is unresolved. This CDR3 contains 15 residues. Germline CDR1 and CDR2: SGHTA and FQGNSA. The V end lost 1 base, the J end lost 3 bases, and 9 bases lay between the germline ends. The CDR3 nucleotides are TGTGCCAGCAGCTTAGTGGCGGCAGCTAATGAAAAACTGTTTTTT. Its protein product is CASSLVAAANEKLFF.

This rearrangement joins TRBV7-9 to TRBJ1-4, with D maybe TRBD1 (5 bases). Looked up from germline, CDR1 is SEHNR and CDR2 is FQNEAQ (reference sequence). There are 13 residues in the CDR3. With 10 bases removed from V and 7 bases from J, the gap between germline ends came to 16 bases. The CDR3 bases are TGTGCCATTTCGGGGGGGTGGAGTGAAAAACTGTTTTTT. It encodes CAISGGWSEKLFF.

CDR3 residues: CASSKDSRRYREKLFF. As DNA, the CDR3 is TGTGCCAGCAGCAAGGACAGTAGAAGGTATCGGGAAAAACTGTTTTTT. The gene calls are TRBV27 and TRBJ1-4, with D maybe TRBD1 (6 bases). Per the germline V gene, CDR1 is MNHEY and CDR2 is SMNVEV (reference sequence). Trimming removed 6 bases from V and 8 bases from J, with 22 bases in between. The CDR3 runs to 16 residues.

The chain carries TRBV6-5 and TRBJ2-7, with no clear D. V shed 0 bases and J shed 2 bases, with 8 bases lying between them. Per germline, CDR1 MNHEY and CDR2 SVGAGI. The CDR3 consists of 14 residues. This chain's CDR3 is CASSYSIGAYEQYF. The CDR3 DNA reads as TGTGCCAGCAGTTACTCGATCGGAGCCTACGAGCAGTACTTC.

This chain connects TRBV28 to TRBJ1-2; a weak D match, TRBD1 (6 bases). Germline CDR1 reads MDHEN; CDR2 reads SYDVKM. CDR3 length equals 14 residues. V was trimmed by 3 bases and J by 2 bases, leaving 10 bases between them. Written as DNA, the CDR3 is TGTGCCAGCAGTTTTTTCGACAGGAACTATGGCTACACCTTC. Encoded protein: CASSFFDRNYGYTF.

J is TRBJ2-5 and V is TRBV28; unclear D gene. CDR1 and CDR2 (germline): MDHEN, SYDVKM. Trimming removed 0 bases at V and 5 bases at J, with 10 bases between. This CDR3 contains 14 residues. For the CDR3, the DNA is TGTGCCAGCAGTTTATGGGCCCACAAGGAGACCCAGTACTTC. Translating gives CASSLWAHKETQYF.

This chain joins TRBV7-9 and TRBJ2-3; 8 positions agree with TRBD2. Per germline, CDR1 SEHNR and CDR2 FQNEAQ (reference sequence). This CDR3 is built from 15 residues. Germline trimming cut 4 bases from V and 14 bases from J; bases unmatched to any gene: 17. CDR3 protein: CASSSDPGGSQIWYF. In DNA form, the CDR3 reads TGTGCCAGCAGCTCGGACCCGGGGGGGTCACAGATATGGTATTTT.

This chain uses TRBV6-5 with TRBJ1-5, with 12 bases aligning to TRBD1. Germline lookup yields CDR1 MNHEY and CDR2 SVGAGI. The J segment lost 7 bases and the V segment lost 2 bases, leaving 3 bases of the junction unmatched. The CDR3 sequence is 15 residues long. The CDR3 here is CASSYGTGGRQPQHF. In DNA form, the CDR3 reads TGTGCCAGCAGTTACGGGACAGGGGGCCGGCAGCCCCAGCATTTT.

V usage is TRBV4-3 and J usage is TRBJ2-2; D is possibly TRBD2 (5 bases). The V gene lost 0 bases and the J gene lost 5 bases, with 10 bases spanning the gap. Per germline, CDR1 LGHNA and CDR2 YSLEER. This CDR3 contains 15 residues. CDR3 bases: TGCGCCAGCAGCCAAGATCGGCGAGGGACCGGGGAGCTGTTTTTT. It translates to CASSQDRRGTGELFF.

This sequence joins TRBV7-9 and TRBJ1-5; possibly TRBD1 for D (5 bases). The CDR3 totals 14 residues. Germline values: CDR1 SEHNR, CDR2 FQNEAQ (reference sequence). Trimming cost V 5 bases and J 9 bases, with 17 bases left between them. CDR3 DNA sequence: TGTGCCAGCAGCCCCTCGGGGGGAGGGAGGCCCCAGCATTTT. Encoded protein: CASSPSGGGRPQHF.

Only one count was recorded for this clone. This rearrangement joins TRBV7-2 to TRBJ2-1; 7 bases line up with TRBD2. Per the germline V gene, CDR1 is SGHTA and CDR2 is FQGNSA. The V gene end was trimmed by 4 bases and the J gene end by 0 bases; junction bases not matched to a gene: 3. The CDR3 sequence is 15 residues long. CDR3 DNA sequence: TGTGCCAGCAGCTCAGCGGGGAGCTCCTACAATGAGCAGTTCTTC. It encodes CASSSAGSSYNEQFF.

The chain recombines TRBV7-6 with TRBJ2-6, with TRBD1 matching 7 bases. Germline V CDR1 and CDR2: SGHVS, FNYEAQ. There are 19 residues in the CDR3. Losses at the gene ends were 2 bases for V and 0 bases for J; bases not matched to a gene: 10. The CDR3 here is CASSLPRDSPSSGANVLTF. The CDR3 DNA follows: TGTGCCAGCAGCTTACCCCGGGACAGCCCGAGCTCTGGGGCCAACGTCCTGACTTTC.

The chain links TRBV19 to TRBJ2-5, with 7 bases that match TRBD2. CDR1 and CDR2 from the germline V gene are LNHDA and SQIVND (reference sequence). This CDR3 region has 18 residues. V lost 2 bases, J lost 5 bases, and 17 bases stayed unmatched. The CDR3 sequence is CASSITGGSGQRGETQYF. The CDR3 nucleotides read TGTGCCAGTAGTATAACGGGAGGCTCGGGTCAACGAGGGGAGACCCAGTACTTC.

The V gene is TRBV7-9, the J gene TRBJ2-3; 8 nucleotides agree with TRBD2. The CDR3 loop spans 16 amino acids. Germline assignment: CDR1 SEHNR and CDR2 FQNEAQ (reference sequence). Trimming cost V 4 bases and J 7 bases; bases outside gene matches: 13. CDR3 bases: TGTGCCAGCAGCTCCCAGCGGGGGCCCGAGACAAATACGCAGTATTTT. Translated: CASSSQRGPETNTQYF.

The V and J genes are TRBV27 and TRBJ1-3, with D perhaps matching TRBD1 (5 bases). Germline V gene lookup returns CDR1 MNHEY and CDR2 SMNVEV (reference sequence). The CDR3 spans 13 residues. Trimming took 4 bases from V and 5 from J, leaving 9 bases between them. CDR3 amino acids: CASSSRGRNTIYF. As DNA, the CDR3 is TGTGCCAGCAGTTCACGGGGGAGAAACACCATATATTTT.

Here the CDR3 reads CASSLWMSQVQETQYF. The CDR3 DNA is TGTGCCAGCAGTTTATGGATGTCACAGGTCCAAGAGACCCAGTACTTC. The genes are TRBV28 and TRBJ2-5; D possibly corresponds to TRBD1 (5 bases). V gave up 0 bases and J gave up 1 base, with 12 bases separating them. This CDR3 has 16 residues. The germline CDR1 and CDR2 sequences are MDHEN and SYDVKM.

The chain links TRBV30 to TRBJ1-6; TRBD1 is a possible D gene (5 bases). Trimming took 2 bases from V and 5 from J, leaving 16 bases between them. Germline V gene sequence: CDR1 GTSNPN, CDR2 SVGIG (reference sequence). The CDR3 has 16 residues. The CDR3 reads CAWSTWTNTDNSPLHF. The CDR3 region has the DNA TGTGCCTGGAGTACTTGGACAAACACCGATAATTCACCCCTCCACTTT.

This chain connects TRBV18 to TRBJ2-1, with TRBD2 matching 16 bases. Germline V lookup: CDR1 KGHSH, CDR2 LQKENI. The CDR3 extends over 17 amino acids. Unmatched junction bases numbered 2, after V lost 3 bases and J lost 3 bases. In DNA form, the CDR3 reads TGTGCCAGCTCACCGGGACTAGCGGGGGGGATCTACAATGAGCAGTTCTTC. As protein: CASSPGLAGGIYNEQFF.

This clone was recorded once. V gene TRBV6-5 combines with J gene TRBJ2-7, with TRBD2 matching over 7 bases. Germline CDR1 MNHEY, CDR2 SVGAGI. The V gene end was trimmed by 2 bases and the J gene end by 2 bases; junction bases not matched to a gene: 6. The CDR3 contains 15 residues. The DNA of the CDR3 is TGTGCCAGCAGTTACGTAGCTAGCGGAGCCTACGAGCAGTACTTC. Translated: CASSYVASGAYEQYF.

This sequence joins TRBV7-9 and TRBJ2-2; 9 bases are a match to TRBD1. V was pared by 2 bases and J by 6 bases, with 13 bases of the junction left unmatched. Germline V gene lookup returns CDR1 SEHNR and CDR2 FQNEAQ (reference sequence). The CDR3 has 18 residues. In nucleotides, the CDR3 is TGTGCCAGCAGCTTAAAAATCGGGACAGGGTCCACCGCCGGGGAGCTGTTTTTT. This encodes CASSLKIGTGSTAGELFF.

This clone was picked up a small number of times. This chain connects TRBV7-2 to TRBJ1-4; 9 bases map to TRBD1. Trimming took 4 bases from V and 7 from J; bases not matched to a gene: 7. The CDR3 length is 15 residues. From germline, CDR1 is SGHTA and CDR2 FQGNSA. Written as DNA, the CDR3 is TGTGCCAGCAGCTGGTCCGGGACAGGGTTTGAAAAACTGTTTTTT. This codes for CASSWSGTGFEKLFF.

The J gene is TRBJ2-1, the V gene TRBV15; the D gene is possibly TRBD2 (5 bases). The CDR3 extends over 16 amino acids. Germline V gives CDR1 LNHNV, CDR2 YYDKDF (reference sequence). Trimming left V 0 bases short and J 3 bases short, with 12 bases between. The DNA of the CDR3 is TGTGCCACCAGCAGAGATCTTTCGGGGTTCTACAATGAGCAGTTCTTC. Its translation: CATSRDLSGFYNEQFF.

The rearrangement uses TRBV5-4 and TRBJ2-1; 7 bases map to TRBD2. Trimming at V came to 3 bases and at J to 8 bases, leaving 11 bases not matched to a gene. Germline V lookup: CDR1 SGHNT, CDR2 YYREEE (reference sequence). The CDR3 contains 15 residues. CDR3 amino acids: CASSSVGTTSDEQFF. For the CDR3, the DNA is TGTGCCAGCAGCTCCGTGGGCACTACTAGCGATGAGCAGTTCTTC.

V usage is TRBV6-1 and J usage is TRBJ1-4; a possible D gene is TRBD1 (5 bases). Per germline, CDR1 MNHNS and CDR2 SASEGT. The CDR3 length is 13 residues. Trimming left V 1 base short and J 10 bases short, with 10 bases between. This CDR3 reads CASSEGQGGKLFF. The CDR3 nucleotides are TGTGCCAGCAGTGAAGGGCAGGGTGGAAAACTGTTTTTT.

The chain has TRBV7-9 and TRBJ2-3; D gene unclear. Trimming stripped 4 bases from V and 0 bases from J, with 8 bases between. Germline V gives CDR1 SEHNR, CDR2 FQNEAQ (reference sequence). This CDR3 has 14 residues. The chain's CDR3 is CASSSQQSTDTQYF. The CDR3 DNA reads as TGTGCCAGCAGCTCACAACAGAGCACAGATACGCAGTATTTT.